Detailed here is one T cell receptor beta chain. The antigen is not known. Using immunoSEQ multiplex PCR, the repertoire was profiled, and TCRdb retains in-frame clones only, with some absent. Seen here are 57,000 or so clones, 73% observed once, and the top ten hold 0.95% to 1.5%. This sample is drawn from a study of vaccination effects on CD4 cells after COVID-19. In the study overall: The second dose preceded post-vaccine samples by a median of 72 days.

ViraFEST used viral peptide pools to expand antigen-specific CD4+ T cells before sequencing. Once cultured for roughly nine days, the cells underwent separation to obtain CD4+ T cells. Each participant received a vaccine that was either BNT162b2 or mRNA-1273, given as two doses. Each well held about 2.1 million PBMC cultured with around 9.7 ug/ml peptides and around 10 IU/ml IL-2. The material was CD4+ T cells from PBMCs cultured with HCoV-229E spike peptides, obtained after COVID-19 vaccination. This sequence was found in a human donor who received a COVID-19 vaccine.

The CDR3: CASSLIGQDGYTF. The CDR3 region has the DNA TGCGCCAGCAGCTTGATTGGACAGGATGGCTACACCTTC. The chain joins TRBV5-1 to TRBJ1-2, with 7 bases aligning to TRBD1. The CDR3 runs 13 residues. Per germline, CDR1 SGHRS and CDR2 YFSETQ. Germline trimming cut 1 base from V and 6 bases from J; bases unmatched to any gene: 3.